These 14 T cell receptor beta chains were all obtained from the same sample, sequenced in a study of cytomegalovirus exposure and HLA in healthy donors. The PCR was carried out with 60 Vbeta primers and 13 Jbeta primers. Clones were read by immunoSEQ multiplex PCR, and TCRdb kept only the in-frame ones, dropping some. The sample includes roughly 180,000 clones, 70% to 90% of them seen just once. Sequences were obtained from PBMCs. These receptors were obtained from a woman aged 18-35 years in good health and CMV-seronegative.

This CDR3 reads CASSLVGQGMGGYTF. The CDR3, as DNA: TGTGCCAGCAGCTTAGTGGGCCAGGGGATGGGCGGCTACACCTTC. The chain links TRBV7-9 to TRBJ1-2, with D possibly TRBD1 on 6 matching bases. The V gene lost 1 base and the J gene lost 8 bases, with 17 bases spanning the gap. Germline V lookup: CDR1 SEHNR, CDR2 FQNEAQ (reference sequence). The CDR3 is made up of 15 amino acids.

The chain joins TRBV5-4 to TRBJ2-2; tentatively, D is TRBD2 (6 bases). CDR3 length equals 15 residues. Deletions cut 3 bases from V and 6 bases from J, with 15 bases between. From germline, CDR1 is SGHNT and CDR2 YYREEE (reference sequence). DNA of the CDR3: TGTGCCAGCAGCTGGAAGGGAGGAGACGCCGGGGAGCTGTTTTTT. This encodes CASSWKGGDAGELFF.

CDR3 sequence: CASSRGLGNYEQYF. CDR3 bases: TGTGCCAGTAGTAGGGGACTAGGAAACTACGAGCAGTACTTC. The chain combines TRBV19 with TRBJ2-5, with 8 nucleotides matching TRBD2. The end of the DNA aligns better with TRBJ2-7, so the J call may be wrong. CDR1 LNHDA and CDR2 SQIVND come from the germline V gene (reference sequence). This CDR3 comprises 14 residues.

Only a few counts were recorded for this clone. This rearrangement joins TRBV5-6 to TRBJ1-1; D not resolved. The CDR3 spans 15 residues. Deletions cut 4 bases from V and 0 bases from J, with 13 bases between. Germline assignment: CDR1 SGHDT and CDR2 YYEEEE. CDR3 in DNA: TGTGCCAGCAGCCTCTCAAACGGGATGAACACTGAAGCTTTCTTT. Encoded protein: CASSLSNGMNTEAFF.

The J gene is TRBJ2-1, the V gene TRBV2, with 9 bases fitting TRBD2. Germline trimming cut 7 bases from V and 13 bases from J; bases unmatched to any gene: 8. The CDR3 totals 12 residues. Germline CDR1 reads SNHLY; CDR2 reads FYNNEI. CDR3 in amino acids: CASKPTSGSQFF. DNA for the CDR3: TGTGCCAGCAAACCCACTAGCGGGTCTCAGTTCTTC.

This clone has more than one count but fewer than ten. In DNA, the CDR3 is TGTGCCAGCAGAAGGAGGATGACAGATACGCAGTATTTT. Translating it yields CASRRRMTDTQYF. The chain employs TRBV28 and TRBJ2-3; weak D call: TRBD2 (5 bases). The CDR3 totals 13 residues. Trimming took 6 bases from V and 3 from J, leaving 10 bases between them. Germline V gene data show CDR1 as MDHEN and CDR2 as SYDVKM.

The chain combines TRBV7-6 with TRBJ1-1; 8 nucleotides match TRBD1. Trimming removed 4 bases from V and 6 bases from J; junction bases left unmatched: 7. Germline CDR1 reads SGHVS; CDR2 reads FNYEAQ. This CDR3 comprises 14 residues. CDR3 DNA: TGTGCCAGCAGCTCAGAGACAGGGGATCCTGAAGCTTTCTTT. Amino acids: CASSSETGDPEAFF.

The chain joins TRBV7-9 to TRBJ2-1; TRBD1 is a possible D gene (6 bases). Germline V gene lookup returns CDR1 SEHNR and CDR2 FQNEAQ (reference sequence). This CDR3 contains 14 residues. Trimming took off 3 bases at V and 5 bases at J, with 11 bases between the two ends. CDR3 sequence (DNA): TGTGCCAGCAGCTTTCGGACAGAAAACAATGAGCAGTTCTTC. Translating it yields CASSFRTENNEQFF.

V gene TRBV15 combines with J gene TRBJ1-5; D remains unclear. V was clipped by 5 bases and J by 0 bases, with 14 bases between them. The CDR3 spans 16 residues. CDR1 LNHNV and CDR2 YYDKDF come from the germline V gene (reference sequence). In DNA form, the CDR3 reads TGTGCCACCAGCTTTCGGAAGACTCATAGCAATCAGCCCCAGCATTTT. Protein product: CATSFRKTHSNQPQHF.

The rearrangement links TRBV29-1 to TRBJ1-4; TRBD1 might be the D (6 bases). The CDR3 consists of 16 residues. Trimming cost V 5 bases and J 5 bases, with 21 bases left between them. CDR1 is SQVTM, CDR2 ANQGSEA, per germline. In DNA, the CDR3 is TGCAGCGTTTCAGAGGGGGTTTCCTTTCAGAATGAAAAACTGTTTTTT. This encodes CSVSEGVSFQNEKLFF.

The rearrangement uses TRBV5-5 and TRBJ1-2; TRBD1 is a possible D gene (6 bases). Per germline, CDR1 SGHKS and CDR2 YYEKEE (reference sequence). Trimming shortened V by 7 bases and J by 6 bases, and 16 bases separated the two germline ends. The CDR3 is 13 residues long. The CDR3 nucleotides are TGTGCCAGCGAATTGGGGGGGCTGAATGGCTACACCTTC. It yields the protein CASELGGLNGYTF.

The CDR3, as DNA: TGTGCCAGTAGTTCCCCAGGGGAGCGCTACGAGCAGTACTTC. It translates to CASSSPGERYEQYF. The V and J genes are TRBV19 and TRBJ2-7, with D possibly being TRBD1 (6 bases). The ends were cut back, 5 bases at V and 3 bases at J, with 14 bases in the middle. Germline V gene data show CDR1 as LNHDA and CDR2 as SQIVND (reference sequence). The CDR3 loop spans 14 amino acids.

This rearrangement joins TRBV5-1 to TRBJ1-1; 7 bases line up with TRBD1. With V trimmed by 2 bases and J by 5 bases, 6 bases remained unmatched. Germline CDR1 SGHRS, CDR2 YFSETQ. The CDR3 has 14 amino acids. The CDR3 sequence is CASSLPGGGTEAFF. The CDR3 DNA follows: TGCGCCAGCAGCTTACCAGGGGGTGGGACTGAAGCTTTCTTT. Together with reference TRBV5-1 and TRBJ1-1, the CDR3 gives the full variable domain: KAGVTQTPRYLIKTRGQQVTLSCSPISGHRSVSWYQQTPGQGLQFLFEYFSETQRNKGNFPGRFSGRQFSNSRSEMNVSTLELGDSALYLCASSLPGGGTEAFFGQGTRLTVV.

This clone occurred a few times. The chain has TRBV27 and TRBJ2-2, with no clear D. Trimming took off 6 bases at V and 5 bases at J, with 13 bases between the two ends. The germline CDR1 and CDR2 sequences are MNHEY and SMNVEV (reference sequence). The CDR3 spans 14 residues. The CDR3 DNA reads TGTGCCAGCAGCCCCTTTGTTTTTACCGGGGAGCTGTTTTTT. Amino acid sequence: CASSPFVFTGELFF.